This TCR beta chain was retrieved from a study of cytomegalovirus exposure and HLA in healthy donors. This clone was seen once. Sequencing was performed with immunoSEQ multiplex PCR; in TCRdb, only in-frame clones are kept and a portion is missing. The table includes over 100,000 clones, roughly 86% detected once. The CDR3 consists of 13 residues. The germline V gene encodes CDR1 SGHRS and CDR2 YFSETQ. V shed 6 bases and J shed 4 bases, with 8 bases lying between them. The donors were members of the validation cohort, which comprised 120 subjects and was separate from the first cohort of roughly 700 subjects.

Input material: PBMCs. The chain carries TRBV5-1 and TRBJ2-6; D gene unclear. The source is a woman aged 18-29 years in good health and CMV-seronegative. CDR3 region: CASTLEGANVLTF. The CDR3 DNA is TGCGCCAGCACACTGGAGGGGGCCAACGTCCTGACTTTC.